This T cell receptor (beta chain) appears in the sequencing data of a study of molecular identifiers for immune sequencing clone quantification. About the research overall: For replicates, RNA isolated from approximately 20,000 or 98,000 naive CD8 cells was divided into five portions, of which four were sequenced.

This clonotype was seen a handful of times. This CDR3 has 17 residues. The germline CDR1 and CDR2 sequences are MGHDK and SYGVNS. With V trimmed by 8 bases and J by 4 bases, 19 bases remained unmatched. Naive CD8 T cells were sorted, and the gate applied was CD8+CD4-CCR7+CD45RA+. TCRdb reanalysed the PCR reads using MiXCR and keeps one entry per CDR3 protein. Here the sample spans about 500,000 distinct CDR3 sequences, approximately 25% being singletons. The receptor was derived from a human donor in good health. Some libraries in this study had Jurkat cell RNA spiked in. The rearrangement uses TRBV25-1 and TRBJ2-7; TRBD1 aligns across 8 bases. Source material: naive CD8+ T cells from blood, with Jurkat cell RNA spiked in. Noted subset: FACS-sorted CD8+CD4-CCR7+CD45RA+ naive T cells. In nucleotides, the CDR3 is TGTGCCAGCGCAGGGGGCTCGCGGCATAAAAATGGGTACGAGCAGTACTTC. Translating gives CASAGGSRHKNGYEQYF.